This T cell receptor beta chain was retrieved from a study of technical replicates of blood from a handful of donors. This CDR3 has 14 amino acids. Germline V gene data show CDR1 as SGHVS and CDR2 as FNYEAQ. With 5 bases removed from V and 5 bases from J, the gap between germline ends came to 15 bases. Sequencing used immunoSEQ multiplex PCR; TCRdb keeps in-frame clones, though not all of them. The sample includes fewer than 90,000 clones, about 89% of them seen just once. This rearrangement joins TRBV7-6 to TRBJ1-1, with TRBD1 as a possible D gene (5 bases). The sequencing input was T cells isolated from PBMCs. The TCR comes from a human donor in good health. The CDR3 DNA reads as TGTGCCAGCAGCCTGGACACCTGGAAAACTGAAGCTTTCTTT. This translates into CASSLDTWKTEAFF.